This is a list of T cell receptor beta chains from one sample in a study of siplizumab effects on memory and regulatory T cells. The table came from immunoSEQ multiplex PCR; TCRdb's copy has only in-frame clones and leaves some out. Of more than 85,000 clones in the sample, just over 90% are singletons; the top ten hold about 0.78%. The sample consisted of Tregs sorted from blood. These receptors originate from a human donor in good health. Each CDR3 is given with its conserved first and last residue. The order of the fields is D gene, V gene, clone size, J gene, CDR3 protein, CDR3 DNA. A D gene is named only where the DNA matches it firmly. Clone size, where shown, is once, few, many, or a class for clones that have expanded.

>TRBD2|TRBV27|.|TRBJ2-1
CASSLLGGVFSNEQFF
TGTGCCAGCAGTTTATTGGGAGGGGTTTTCTCCAATGAGCAGTTCTTC
>.|TRBV7-2|.|TRBJ2-7
CASSLAHLHFTTYEQYF
TGTGCCAGCAGCTTAGCGCACCTCCATTTTACGACCTACGAGCAGTACTTC
>TRBD1|TRBV5-4|.|TRBJ2-1
CASSISGTVIDEQFF
TGTGCCAGCAGCATCTCCGGGACAGTTATCGATGAGCAGTTCTTC
>.|TRBV18|.|TRBJ1-6
CASSQGQDSPLHF
TGTGCCAGCTCACAGGGGCAAGATTCACCCCTCCACTTT
>.|TRBV6-1|.|TRBJ1-2
CASRTLSGYGYTF
TGTGCCAGCAGGACCTTAAGTGGGTATGGCTACACCTTC
>.|TRBV18|.|TRBJ2-3
CASSISLVRLADTQYF
TGTGCCAGCTCAATTTCTTTAGTCCGGCTCGCAGATACGCAGTATTTT
>.|TRBV19|few|TRBJ1-1
CASLGREHGSTEAFF
TGTGCCAGCTTAGGGCGGGAACATGGGAGCACTGAAGCTTTCTTT
>TRBD2|TRBV5-6|.|TRBJ2-5
CASSRTSYETQYF
TGTGCCAGCAGCCGGACTAGTTATGAGACCCAGTACTTC
>TRBD1|TRBV5-1|.|TRBJ1-2
CASSLGDRDGYTF
TGCGCCAGCAGCTTGGGGGACAGGGATGGCTACACCTTC
>TRBD1|TRBV6-6|.|TRBJ2-7
CASGTGVGYEQYF
TGTGCCAGCGGGACAGGGGTCGGTTACGAGCAGTACTTC
>.|TRBV5-8|.|TRBJ1-2
CASSRRQYGYTF
TGTGCCAGCAGCCGACGGCAGTATGGCTACACCTTC
>.|TRBV6-5|.|TRBJ2-1
CASRRLSPSYNEQFF
TGTGCCAGCAGACGACTGAGCCCCTCCTACAATGAGCAGTTCTTC